One sample yielded the 26 T cell receptor beta chains listed below, sequenced in a study of T cells in Graves' hyperthyroidism and ophthalmopathy. The TCR beta CDR3 regions underwent amplification using RNA transcripts as the source. HTBI primers were the set used in a first-round RT-PCR of the TCR CDR3. TCRdb fed the multiplex PCR reads into MiXCR, producing one record per CDR3 protein. The table has about 760,000 distinct CDR3 sequences, over 35% seen once; the top ten hold around 30%. Sequencing was carried out using blood. Receptors originate from a woman aged 40 to 50 with Graves' hyperthyroidism.

The chain links TRBV20-1 to TRBJ1-3; the match to TRBD1 covers 11 bases. CDR1 DFQATT and CDR2 SNEGSKA come from the germline V gene (reference sequence). V trimming: 6 bases; J trimming: 0 bases; junction bases outside the gene matches: 10. CDR3 length equals 17 residues. The CDR3 loop is CSATGTGGPVSGNTIYF. The CDR3 DNA reads TGCAGTGCAACCGGGACAGGGGGACCAGTCTCTGGAAACACCATATATTTT.

This clonotype has ten or more counts. This chain links TRBV29-1 with TRBJ2-7; 14 nucleotides match TRBD2. CDR1 is SQVTM and CDR2 is ANQGSEA in the germline V gene. V lost 6 bases and J lost 4; bases outside the gene matches: 2. The CDR3 is 13 residues long. The CDR3 loop is CSVGTSGSYEQYF. The DNA of the CDR3 is TGCAGCGTCGGGACTAGCGGGAGTTACGAGCAGTACTTC.

The V gene is TRBV6-4, the J gene TRBJ1-1; 7 positions agree with TRBD1. The CDR3 contains 14 residues. The V gene end was trimmed by 6 bases and the J gene end by 4 bases; junction bases not matched to a gene: 8. CDR1 is MRHNA, CDR2 SNTAGT, per germline. In nucleotides, the CDR3 is TGTGCCAGCAGCCCAAGACAGGGAACCACTGAAGCTTTCTTT. This sequence encodes CASSPRQGTTEAFF.

In its sample, this clonotype was seen a few times. The chain couples TRBV6-4 to TRBJ2-1; D might be TRBD1 or TRBD2, each matching 5 bases. Germline V gives CDR1 MRHNA, CDR2 SNTAGT. Trimming removed 4 bases from V and 4 bases from J, with 11 bases in between. CDR3 length: 14 amino acids. The CDR3 spells CASSAQGEYNEQFF. CDR3 bases: TGTGCCAGCAGTGCTCAGGGAGAGTACAATGAGCAGTTCTTC.

This clonotype was observed at least ten times. The chain couples TRBV9 to TRBJ1-1, with 8 nucleotides matching TRBD1. V shed 3 bases, J shed 3 bases, and the junction held 7 bases outside the gene matches. Germline CDR1 and CDR2: SGDLS and YYNGEE. The CDR3 loop spans 15 amino acids. This CDR3 is CASSDTVDRDTEAFF. CDR3 sequence (DNA): TGTGCCAGCAGCGATACTGTGGACAGGGACACTGAAGCTTTCTTT.

V is TRBV4-3 and J is TRBJ1-1, with D possibly matching TRBD1 (5 bases). Germline CDR1 reads LGHNA; CDR2 reads YSLEER. This CDR3 has 18 residues. The germline V and J ends were trimmed by 0 bases and 11 bases, with 28 bases remaining between them. The CDR3 sequence: CASSQEYYVNRHEHEAFF. The CDR3 DNA is TGCGCCAGCAGCCAAGAGTATTATGTGAACAGGCACGAACACGAGGCTTTCTTT.

This chain uses TRBV25-1 with TRBJ1-6; no clear D. The germline V gene encodes CDR1 MGHDK and CDR2 SYGVNS. V shed 3 bases and J shed 4 bases, with 10 bases lying between them. This CDR3 has 15 residues. The CDR3 region is CASSDDGRYNSPLHF. The CDR3 DNA follows: TGTGCCAGCAGTGACGACGGACGGTATAATTCACCCCTCCACTTT. Variable domain in full (rest from reference TRBV25-1 and TRBJ1-6): EADIYQTPRYLVIGTGKKITLECSQTMGHDKMYWYQQDPGMELHLIHYSYGVNSTEKGDLSSESTVSRIRTEHFPLTLESARPSHTSQYLCASSDDGRYNSPLHFGNGTRLTVT.

This clonotype was seen a few times. V and J are TRBV10-3 and TRBJ1-1; maybe TRBD1 (5 bases). The V gene lost 6 bases and the J gene lost 4 bases, with 21 bases spanning the gap. CDR3 length: 16 amino acids. The germline gives CDR1 ENHRY, CDR2 SYGVKD. The CDR3, as DNA: TGTGCCATCAGATTGAATTCCCAGGGAGATGGCACTGAAGCTTTCTTT. Translation: CAIRLNSQGDGTEAFF.

In this sample, this clonotype turned up a few times. This rearrangement joins TRBV6-5 to TRBJ1-5, with TRBD1 as a possible D gene (5 bases). Germline V lookup: CDR1 MNHEY, CDR2 SVGAGI. V lost 0 bases and J 4 bases, leaving 10 bases between the germline ends. The CDR3 length is 15 residues. CDR3 residues: CASSYSATENQPQHF. CDR3 nucleotides: TGTGCCAGCAGTTACTCTGCGACAGAGAATCAGCCCCAGCATTTT.

This clonotype was counted a few times. The rearrangement joins TRBV2 to TRBJ1-5; a weak D match, TRBD1 (5 bases). CDR1 is SNHLY, CDR2 FYNNEI, per germline. This CDR3 is 15 amino acids long. Trimming removed 5 bases from V and 2 bases from J, with 13 bases in between. The CDR3 here is CASSNDGAGNQPQHF. CDR3 coding DNA: TGTGCCAGCAGTAACGACGGGGCGGGCAATCAGCCCCAGCATTTT.

Many counts were recorded for this clonotype. This sequence joins TRBV2 and TRBJ2-5; TRBD1 might be the D (5 bases). Trimming stripped 6 bases from V and 5 bases from J, with 10 bases between. The CDR3 has 12 amino acids. Germline CDR1 reads SNHLY; CDR2 reads FYNNEI. CDR3 bases: TGTGCCAGCAGGAAGACAGCCGAGACCCAGTACTTC. This sequence encodes CASRKTAETQYF.

This clonotype was picked up many times. This chain uses TRBV12-3 or TRBV12-4 with TRBJ1-2, with D perhaps TRBD1 (5 bases). Trimming pared 2 bases from V and 7 bases from J, leaving 8 bases between. The CDR3 consists of 12 residues. CDR3: CASSLRQGGYTF. CDR3 in DNA: TGTGCCAGCAGTTTACGGCAGGGTGGCTACACCTTC.

Remarks on this clonotype: It may be a read error: a sequence one base away is much more abundant. The genes are TRBV7-8 and TRBJ1-2, with D possibly matching TRBD1 (6 bases). The CDR3 extends over 16 amino acids. CDR1 SGHVS and CDR2 FQNEAQ come from the germline V gene. Trimming shortened V by 5 bases and J by 4 bases, and 20 bases separated the two germline ends. The CDR3, as DNA: TGTGCCAGCAGCATCAGACGGGGCCAGGGGACCTATGGCTACACCTTC. The encoded protein is CASSIRRGQGTYGYTF. The variable domain in full, with the rest retrieved from reference TRBV7-8 and TRBJ1-2, is GAGVSQSPRYKVAKRGQDVALRCDPISGHVSLFWYQQALGQGPEFLTYFQNEAQLDKSGLPSDRFFAERPEGSVSTLKIQRTQQEDSAVYLCASSIRRGQGTYGYTFGSGTRLTVV.

The chain is built from TRBV3-1 and TRBJ1-4; no reliable D call. The CDR3 contains 12 residues. The V gene lost 4 bases and the J gene lost 4 bases, with 4 bases spanning the gap. Germline V gene sequence: CDR1 LGHDT, CDR2 YNNKEL (reference sequence). The CDR3 region is CASSRINEKLFF. The DNA of the CDR3 is TGTGCCAGCAGCCGAATTAATGAAAAACTGTTTTTT.

This clonotype was observed at least ten times. This chain uses TRBV12-3 or TRBV12-4 with TRBJ1-6, with a weak D call TRBD1 (6 bases). This CDR3 contains 14 residues. V lost 3 bases to trimming and J lost 10 bases, with 13 bases between them. In DNA, the CDR3 is TGTGCCAGCAGTTTCTTCGGGGGGCAGTCACCCCTCCACTTT. Its protein is CASSFFGGQSPLHF.

The chain combines TRBV9 with TRBJ1-1; D unclear. V was clipped by 4 bases and J by 3 bases, with 16 bases between them. The CDR3 has 15 residues. Germline V lookup: CDR1 SGDLS, CDR2 YYNGEE. The CDR3 DNA is TGTGCCAGCAGCCAAAATGTTGGAAGGGACACTGAAGCTTTCTTT. Residues: CASSQNVGRDTEAFF.

To note about this clonotype: This may be a read error: a much more frequent sequence differs by one nucleotide. The CDR3 region is CASSLRGSGGEKLFF. The CDR3, as DNA: TGTGCCAGCAGCTTAAGGGGCAGCGGAGGTGAAAAACTGTTTTTT. The J gene is TRBJ1-4, the V gene TRBV7-2, with D perhaps TRBD1 (5 bases). Trimming removed 2 bases from V and 7 bases from J, with 14 bases in between. The CDR3 sequence is 15 residues long. Germline-derived CDR1 and CDR2 are SGHTA and FQGNSA.

This clonotype was observed at least ten times. This chain connects TRBV10-1 to TRBJ2-7; D is perhaps TRBD2 (6 bases). The germline V gene has CDR1 WNHNN and CDR2 SYGVQD (reference sequence). V shed 8 bases and J shed 2 bases, with 10 bases lying between them. This CDR3 comprises 12 residues. The CDR3 DNA reads as TGCGCCAGCGGAACGGGGGCCTACGAGCAGTACTTC. Amino acids: CASGTGAYEQYF.

This clonotype occurred many times. The V gene is TRBV24-1, the J gene TRBJ2-5, with unresolved D. Trimming removed 4 bases from V and 5 bases from J, with 16 bases in between. The V gene's germline CDR1 is KGHDR and CDR2 SFDVKD. This CDR3 spans 15 amino acids. The CDR3 loop reads CATSEHSPAVETQYF. The CDR3 coding sequence is TGTGCCACCAGTGAGCACAGCCCGGCGGTGGAGACCCAGTACTTC.

This clonotype was detected only a few times. This chain joins TRBV9 and TRBJ2-6, with 9 bases that match TRBD1. The V gene's germline CDR1 is SGDLS and CDR2 YYNGEE. The CDR3 is 17 residues long. V was clipped by 4 bases and J by 0 bases; unmatched bases: 5. The CDR3 is CASSQGTGSSGANVLTF. In nucleotides, the CDR3 is TGTGCCAGCAGCCAAGGGACAGGGAGCTCTGGGGCCAACGTCCTGACTTTC. Filled out from reference TRBV9 and TRBJ2-6, the complete variable domain reads DSGVTQTPKHLITATGQRVTLRCSPRSGDLSVYWYQQSLDQGLQFLIQYYNGEERAKGNILERFSAQQFPDLHSELNLSSLELGDSALYFCASSQGTGSSGANVLTFGAGSRLTVL.

Concerning this clonotype itself: This may come from a read error, since a much larger clone is one base off. The rearrangement uses TRBV2 and TRBJ1-2; D remains ambiguous. CDR1 is SNHLY, CDR2 FYNNEI, per germline. Trimming took 3 bases from V and 4 from J, leaving 12 bases between them. This CDR3 region has 14 residues. The CDR3 loop is CASSDGGLGYGYTF. The CDR3 coding sequence is TGTGCCAGCAGTGACGGCGGCCTTGGCTATGGCTACACCTTC.

This rearrangement joins TRBV19 to TRBJ2-5; 11 bases match TRBD2. Germline CDR1 reads LNHDA; CDR2 reads SQIVND (reference sequence). This CDR3 is built from 16 residues. The junction had 6 bases not matched to a gene; V was cut back by 4 bases and J by 2 bases. The DNA for the CDR3 is TGTGCCAGTAGTAGTCTCGTAGCGGGGGGGCAAGAGACCCAGTACTTC. Translation gives CASSSLVAGGQETQYF. The entire variable domain, with the rest obtained from reference TRBV19 and TRBJ2-5, is as follows: DGGITQSPKYLFRKEGQNVTLSCEQNLNHDAMYWYRQDPGQGLRLIYYSQIVNDFQKGDIAEGYSVSREKKESFPLTVTSAQKNPTAFYLCASSSLVAGGQETQYFGPGTRLLVL.

The chain uses TRBV10-3 and TRBJ2-6; D remains ambiguous. Trimming removed 5 bases from V and 2 bases from J, with 10 bases in between. From germline, CDR1 is ENHRY and CDR2 SYGVKD. The CDR3 spans 15 residues. The CDR3 sequence is CAISWGAAGANVLTF. CDR3 in DNA: TGTGCCATCAGTTGGGGTGCCGCTGGGGCCAACGTCCTGACTTTC.

The chain links TRBV10-2 to TRBJ2-5, with 14 bases fitting TRBD2. Per germline, CDR1 WSHSY and CDR2 SAAADI. After removal of 6 bases from V and 5 bases from J, the junction contained 5 bases not matched to a gene. The CDR3 has 15 amino acids. The chain's CDR3 is CASRGWTSGRETQYF. CDR3 coding DNA: TGCGCCAGCAGGGGATGGACTAGCGGGAGGGAGACCCAGTACTTC.

This clonotype was counted between two and nine times. V and J are TRBV2 and TRBJ2-2; tentatively, D is TRBD2 (6 bases). CDR1 is SNHLY, CDR2 FYNNEI, per germline. V shed 11 bases and J shed 9 bases, with 19 bases lying between them. This CDR3 spans 13 amino acids. In nucleotides, the CDR3 is TGTGCCTCCCTTGGGAGGAGTGCGAGGGAGCTGTTTTTT. It translates to CASLGRSARELFF.

This chain connects TRBV12-3 or TRBV12-4 to TRBJ2-2; 7 bases fit TRBD1. V lost 3 bases and J lost 7; bases outside the gene matches: 5. This CDR3 has 14 residues. The CDR3 DNA reads TGTGCCAGCAGTTTGGCACAGGGGCTCGGGGAGCTGTTTTTT. It encodes CASSLAQGLGELFF.